Following are 5 T cell receptor beta chains from one sample sequenced in a study of read filtering for tumor transcriptome and immune sequencing. From roughly 400 ng of RNA, a library with molecular barcoded alpha/delta and beta/gamma adaptors was made. In TCRdb, the reads were re-called with MiXCR into one record per CDR3 protein. The sample consists of over 35,000 distinct CDR3 sequences, approximately 12% of them appearing once. Sequences were obtained from a population of CD138-negative cells sorted from bone marrow. The receptor source for this set is a donor aged 40 or over with multiple myeloma.

As regards this clonotype: A far larger clone is only one base removed, so a read error is likely. The rearrangement joins TRBV11-3 to TRBJ2-1; D ambiguous. CDR1 is SGHNT and CDR2 is YENEEA in the germline V gene. The CDR3 is made up of 13 amino acids. Trimming left V 1 base short and J 9 bases short, with 10 bases between. The CDR3: CASSLGGKGEQFF. CDR3 nucleotides: TGTGCCAGCAGCTTAGGAGGAAAGGGTGAGCAGTTCTTC. Full variable domain (remainder filled in from reference TRBV11-3 and TRBJ2-1): EAGVVQSPRYKIIEKKQPVAFWCNPISGHNTLYWYLQNLGQGPELLIRYENEEAVDDSQLPKDRFSAERLKGVDSTLKIQPAELGDSAVYLCASSLGGKGEQFFGPGTRLTVL.

This clonotype has at least ten counts. The CDR3 is CSAPGQGGTGELFF. In DNA form, the CDR3 reads TGCAGTGCCCCGGGGCAGGGCGGTACCGGGGAGCTGTTTTTT. The chain recombines TRBV20-1 with TRBJ2-2; D tentatively reads TRBD1 or TRBD2 (5 bases each). From germline, CDR1 is DFQATT and CDR2 SNEGSKA (reference sequence). This CDR3 is 14 amino acids long. Trimming left V 6 bases short and J 5 bases short, with 16 bases between.

This clonotype has at least ten counts. This chain uses TRBV10-2 with TRBJ2-1; 13 bases align to TRBD2. Germline-derived CDR1 and CDR2 are WSHSY and SAAADI. Trimming cost V 7 bases and J 5 bases; bases outside gene matches: 8. The CDR3 loop spans 16 amino acids. The CDR3 bases are TGCGCCAGCATGACCGGGACTAGCGGGGTCGACAATGAGCAGTTCTTC. It yields the protein CASMTGTSGVDNEQFF.

Of note for this clonotype: A much larger clone is a single base away; this may be a read error. The chain couples TRBV28 to TRBJ2-2; D might be TRBD1 (7 bases). The CDR3 extends over 17 amino acids. Looked up from germline, CDR1 is MDHEN and CDR2 is SYDVKM. V shed 1 base and J shed 0 bases, with 12 bases lying between them. The CDR3 here is CASSLSRRGPNTGELFF. CDR3 DNA: TGTGCCAGCAGTTTATCTAGGAGGGGGCCGAACACCGGGGAGCTGTTTTTT.

The chain carries TRBV30 and TRBJ2-5, with 7 bases aligning to TRBD1. V lost 0 bases, J lost 5 bases, and 9 bases stayed unmatched. The CDR3 contains 15 residues. CDR1 GTSNPN and CDR2 SVGIG come from the germline V gene (reference sequence). The CDR3 nucleotides read TGTGCCTGGAGTGTACTTGAGGGGGCGGGCGAGACCCAGTACTTC. Its translation: CAWSVLEGAGETQYF.